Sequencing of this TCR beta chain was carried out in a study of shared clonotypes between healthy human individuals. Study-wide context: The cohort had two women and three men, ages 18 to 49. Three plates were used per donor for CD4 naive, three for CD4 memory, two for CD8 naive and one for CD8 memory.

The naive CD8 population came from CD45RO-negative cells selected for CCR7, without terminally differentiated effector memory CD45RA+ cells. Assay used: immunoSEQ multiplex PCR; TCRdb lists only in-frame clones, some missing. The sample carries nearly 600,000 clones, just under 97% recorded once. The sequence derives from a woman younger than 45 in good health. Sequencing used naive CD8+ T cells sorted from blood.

In DNA, the CDR3 is TGTGCCAGCAGCTATGGCGGGGGGCGCAACTATGGCTACACCTTC. This sequence encodes CASSYGGGRNYGYTF. The chain carries TRBV5-6 and TRBJ1-2; D is possibly TRBD1 (6 bases). CDR1 SGHDT and CDR2 YYEEEE come from the germline V gene. The germline V and J ends were trimmed by 3 bases and 2 bases, with 14 bases remaining between them. The CDR3 has 15 amino acids.